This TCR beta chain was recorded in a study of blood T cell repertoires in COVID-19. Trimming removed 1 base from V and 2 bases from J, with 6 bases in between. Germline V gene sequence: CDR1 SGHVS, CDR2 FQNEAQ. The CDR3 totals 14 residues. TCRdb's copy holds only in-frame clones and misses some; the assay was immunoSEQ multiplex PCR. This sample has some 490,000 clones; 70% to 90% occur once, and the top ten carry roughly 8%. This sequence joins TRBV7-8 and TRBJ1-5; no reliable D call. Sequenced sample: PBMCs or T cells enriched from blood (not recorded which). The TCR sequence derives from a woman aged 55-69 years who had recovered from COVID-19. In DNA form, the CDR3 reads TGTGCCAGCAGCTTAGGAGTGGGCAATCAGCCCCAGCATTTT. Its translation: CASSLGVGNQPQHF.